These 25 T cell receptor beta chains originate from one sample sequenced in a study of response to subunit inactivated influenza vaccine. TCRdb reprocessed the RT-PCR reads with MiXCR, giving one entry per CDR3 protein. The sample holds 450,000 to 600,000 distinct CDR3 sequences, under 8.5% seen once. This specimen was PBMCs from blood, taken less than 30 months after vaccination. The receptors were gathered from a man in his fifties or sixties who received an inactivated influenza vaccine.

This clonotype was seen a few times. The chain is built from TRBV2 and TRBJ2-1; TRBD2 matches 7 bases. In germline, CDR1 is SNHLY, CDR2 FYNNEI. The CDR3 contains 15 residues. The V and J ends lost 6 bases and 4 bases, in that order; junction bases with no gene match: 9. CDR3 protein: CASRELALTYNEQFF. The CDR3 bases are TGTGCCAGCAGGGAACTAGCGCTAACGTACAATGAGCAGTTCTTC.

This chain joins TRBV5-5 and TRBJ2-5; 8 positions match TRBD2. Germline V lookup: CDR1 SGHKS, CDR2 YYEKEE (reference sequence). CDR3 length: 16 amino acids. V lost 2 bases and J lost 4; bases outside the gene matches: 10. The CDR3 is CASSFANNRGGETQYF. In nucleotides, the CDR3 is TGTGCCAGCAGCTTCGCCAACAACCGGGGGGGAGAGACCCAGTACTTC.

This clonotype was observed at least ten times. The V gene is TRBV27, the J gene TRBJ2-7; a weak D match, TRBD1 (6 bases). The CDR3 is 15 amino acids. Germline V gene sequence: CDR1 MNHEY, CDR2 SMNVEV (reference sequence). V lost 3 bases and J lost 2, with 14 bases in between. CDR3: CASSFQGTSPYEQYF. Written as DNA, the CDR3 is TGTGCCAGCAGTTTCCAGGGGACGTCTCCCTACGAGCAGTACTTC.

The table lists this clonotype with many counts. The rearrangement joins TRBV20-1 to TRBJ2-7; tentatively, D is TRBD1 (6 bases). There are 14 residues in the CDR3. Germline V gene lookup returns CDR1 DFQATT and CDR2 SNEGSKA (reference sequence). V was clipped by 7 bases and J by 7 bases, with 23 bases between them. The CDR3 DNA reads as TGCAGTGGTAACGTGGTGGGGGCGATGGGTGAGCAGTACTTC. Translation: CSGNVVGAMGEQYF.

In its sample, this clonotype was seen a few times. The J gene is TRBJ2-3, the V gene TRBV13; TRBD1 matches at 7 bases. Germline CDR1 reads PRHDT; CDR2 reads FYEKMQ (reference sequence). This CDR3 is 16 amino acids long. With 5 bases clipped from V and 3 bases from J, the junction kept 11 bases outside the gene matches. The CDR3 DNA is TGTGCCAGCAGCAGAGCCGGGACAGCGACGACAGATACGCAGTATTTT. Amino acid sequence: CASSRAGTATTDTQYF.

This clonotype was seen only a few times. V and J are TRBV6-2 or TRBV6-3 and TRBJ2-1; 10 nucleotides match TRBD2. Germline CDR1 is MNHEY and CDR2 is SVGEGT. The length of the CDR3 is 17 residues. Trimming cost V 0 bases and J 4 bases; bases outside gene matches: 6. As DNA, the CDR3 is TGTGCCAGCAGTTACTCGTTCAGCGGGAGGGGTTACAATGAGCAGTTCTTC. It yields the protein CASSYSFSGRGYNEQFF.

This clonotype was observed many times. The chain links TRBV12-3 or TRBV12-4 to TRBJ2-7, with D perhaps matching TRBD1 (6 bases). Trimming left V 5 bases short and J 7 bases short, with 18 bases between. The length of the CDR3 is 14 residues. CDR3 in DNA: TGTGCCAGCAGTCCTGGGACACCTTCTAAGGAGCAGTACTTC. It encodes CASSPGTPSKEQYF.

This clonotype has more than one count but fewer than ten. This chain links TRBV15 with TRBJ2-1; a weak D match, TRBD2 (6 bases). Germline assignment: CDR1 LNHNV and CDR2 YYDKDF (reference sequence). The V end was cut by 1 base, the J end by 3 bases, with 19 bases between. CDR3 length: 18 residues. CDR3 DNA sequence: TGTGCCACCAGCAGAGGATACGAAATCGGGACTGACTACAATGAGCAGTTCTTC. Translated, it gives CATSRGYEIGTDYNEQFF.

This clonotype was seen many times. V gene TRBV7-9 combines with J gene TRBJ2-7; tentative D call: TRBD2 (6 bases). Trimming cost V 2 bases and J 7 bases, with 15 bases left between them. The CDR3 runs to 14 residues. Per germline, CDR1 SEHNR and CDR2 FQNEAQ (reference sequence). CDR3 protein: CASSLLSGSGEQYF. The CDR3 DNA reads TGTGCCAGCAGCTTATTGTCCGGGAGTGGGGAGCAGTACTTC.

This chain uses TRBV20-1 with TRBJ2-2; D is possibly TRBD1 (6 bases). The germline V and J ends were trimmed by 3 bases and 6 bases, with 8 bases remaining between them. The CDR3 covers 12 residues. Germline assignment: CDR1 DFQATT and CDR2 SNEGSKA (reference sequence). The CDR3 spells CSASTGPGELFF. The CDR3 DNA reads TGCAGTGCTAGTACAGGGCCCGGGGAGCTGTTTTTT.

The V call is TRBV6-2 or TRBV6-3, the J call TRBJ2-4; no reliable D call. Germline lookup yields CDR1 MNHEY and CDR2 SVGEGT. Trimming removed 4 bases from V and 6 bases from J, with 7 bases in between. CDR3 length: 12 residues. CDR3 coding DNA: TGTGCCAGCAGTTTAAGAAGAAACATTCAGTACTTC. It specifies CASSLRRNIQYF.

The chain uses TRBV12-3 or TRBV12-4 and TRBJ1-4, with D hard to call. Trimming pared 2 bases from V and 5 bases from J, leaving 9 bases between. The CDR3 length is 14 residues. CDR3 DNA sequence: TGTGCCAGCAGTTTACAGTCCCCAAATGAAAAACTGTTTTTT. It specifies CASSLQSPNEKLFF.

V usage is TRBV12-3 or TRBV12-4 and J usage is TRBJ2-7; D is possibly TRBD1 (5 bases). This CDR3 region has 18 residues. The ends were cut back, 3 bases at V and 1 base at J, with 22 bases in the middle. The CDR3 sequence is CASSLVEVWTRTSYEQYF. The CDR3 bases are TGTGCCAGCAGTTTGGTTGAGGTTTGGACACGAACTTCCTACGAGCAGTACTTC.

The chain joins TRBV12-3 or TRBV12-4 to TRBJ2-5, with 7 bases that match TRBD1. Trimming cost V 6 bases and J 1 base; bases outside gene matches: 5. The CDR3 is made up of 14 amino acids. The CDR3 loop reads CASSSGQLQETQYF. The CDR3 DNA sequence: TGTGCCAGCAGCTCGGGACAGCTCCAAGAGACCCAGTACTTC.

This rearrangement joins TRBV5-1 to TRBJ2-6, with D unclear. Trimming stripped 4 bases from V and 0 bases from J, with 14 bases between. This CDR3 region has 17 residues. The V gene's germline CDR1 is SGHRS and CDR2 YFSETQ. CDR3 coding DNA: TGCGCCAGCAGCAAGGATGGCCTCGTCTCTGGGGCCAACGTCCTGACTTTC. Its translation: CASSKDGLVSGANVLTF.

The V and J genes are TRBV6-1 and TRBJ2-2; D call uncertain. The V end lost 1 base, the J end lost 4 bases, and 7 bases lay between the germline ends. This CDR3 spans 14 amino acids. CDR1 MNHNS and CDR2 SASEGT come from the germline V gene. The CDR3 nucleotides are TGTGCCAGCAGTGAAGTCTCCCTCACCGGGGAGCTGTTTTTT. It codes for CASSEVSLTGELFF.

A few counts support this clonotype. The chain has TRBV20-1 and TRBJ1-4; no reliable D call. CDR1 DFQATT and CDR2 SNEGSKA come from the germline V gene (reference sequence). The CDR3 consists of 14 residues. V dropped 2 bases and J dropped 4 bases, with 11 bases sitting between them. CDR3 protein: CSARRGIDNEKLFF. The CDR3 nucleotides are TGCAGTGCTAGAAGAGGAATTGATAATGAAAAACTGTTTTTT.

This clonotype has at least ten counts. The rearrangement joins TRBV12-3 or TRBV12-4 to TRBJ2-7; 10 nucleotides agree with TRBD1. This CDR3 has 15 residues. The junction had 8 bases not matched to a gene; V was cut back by 5 bases and J by 4 bases. The chain's CDR3 is CASSPGTGVRYEQYF. CDR3 DNA: TGTGCCAGCAGTCCCGGGACAGGGGTGCGGTACGAGCAGTACTTC.

The rearrangement links TRBV5-1 to TRBJ2-5; maybe TRBD1 (5 bases). The V gene's germline CDR1 is SGHRS and CDR2 YFSETQ. V lost 4 bases to trimming and J lost 5 bases, with 15 bases between them. The CDR3 runs 14 residues. The chain's CDR3 is CASSGQGAMETQYF. The CDR3 nucleotides are TGCGCCAGCAGCGGACAAGGAGCGATGGAGACCCAGTACTTC.

This clonotype was seen only a few times. The V call is TRBV9, the J call TRBJ2-1, with D possibly matching TRBD2 (5 bases). V lost 1 base, J lost 0 bases, and 8 bases lay in between. The CDR3 runs 15 residues. CDR1 SGDLS and CDR2 YYNGEE come from the germline V gene. The CDR3, as DNA: TGTGCCAGCAGCGTAACGGGGAGCTCCTACAATGAGCAGTTCTTC. Translation gives CASSVTGSSYNEQFF.

The sample holds a few counts of this clonotype. The V call is TRBV20-1, the J call TRBJ2-1; 7 positions match TRBD2. Germline V gives CDR1 DFQATT, CDR2 SNEGSKA (reference sequence). V gave up 1 base and J gave up 5 bases; unmatched junction bases: 14. This CDR3 comprises 17 residues. CDR3 region: CSARGLKGLGPHNEQFF. The CDR3 region has the DNA TGCAGTGCTAGAGGTTTAAAAGGACTAGGACCCCACAATGAGCAGTTCTTC.

This clonotype has at least ten counts. The chain is built from TRBV27 and TRBJ2-7; no definite D call. V was pared by 2 bases and J by 3 bases, with 8 bases between. This CDR3 spans 13 amino acids. The germline V gene encodes CDR1 MNHEY and CDR2 SMNVEV (reference sequence). CDR3 nucleotide sequence: TGTGCCAGCAGTTTAAAAGGCGGCTACGAGCAGTACTTC. This translates into CASSLKGGYEQYF.

The V call is TRBV30, the J call TRBJ2-5; D possibly uses TRBD1 or TRBD2 (5 bases each). From germline, CDR1 is GTSNPN and CDR2 SVGIG (reference sequence). The CDR3 is 12 amino acids. Trimming left V 4 bases short and J 9 bases short, with 15 bases between. CDR3 loop: CAWTPDRGAQYF. CDR3 in DNA: TGTGCCTGGACCCCGGACCGAGGGGCCCAGTACTTC.

The sample holds a few counts of this clonotype. V usage is TRBV27 and J usage is TRBJ2-1, with 7 bases identical to TRBD1. Germline CDR1 MNHEY, CDR2 SMNVEV (reference sequence). The CDR3 consists of 15 residues. V lost 4 bases to trimming and J lost 4 bases; unmatched junction nucleotides: 7. The CDR3 DNA sequence: TGTGCCAGCAGTTCTACAGGGGCTATTTACAATGAGCAGTTCTTC. Amino acids: CASSSTGAIYNEQFF.

This clonotype was found a few times. The chain carries TRBV4-3 and TRBJ2-1, with D possibly matching TRBD2 (6 bases). Germline V gives CDR1 LGHNA, CDR2 YSLEER. With 1 base removed from V and 6 bases from J, the gap between germline ends came to 13 bases. The CDR3 is made up of 15 amino acids. The CDR3 loop reads CASSQVVGSGNEQFF. CDR3 in DNA: TGCGCCAGCAGCCAAGTAGTCGGTAGCGGCAATGAGCAGTTCTTC.